The rows below give T cell receptor beta chains drawn from one sample of a study of shared clonotypes between healthy human individuals. Sequencing was performed with immunoSEQ multiplex PCR; in TCRdb, only in-frame clones are kept and a portion is missing. The sample has some 2.3 million clones, over 90% seen once. The sequencing sample was made of naive CD4+ T cells from PBMCs. Source of these receptors: a man between 18 and 35 years old in good health. Some clones in this sample may be carry-over from other donors' samples. Each CDR3 is given with its conserved first and last residue. D genes are given only for firm matches. Expanded clones get a size class; other rows say once, few or many, or leave the size out.

TRBV4-1	TRBD2	-	TRBJ2-1	TGCGCCAGCAGCCAAGAAACGGGACTACAGTTCTTC	CASSQETGLQFF
TRBV9	-	-	TRBJ1-2	TGTGCCAGCAGCGACGGGATATTCTATGGCTACACCTTC	CASSDGIFYGYTF
TRBV11-2	TRBD2	-	TRBJ2-2	TGTGCCAGCAGGCGACTAGCGGGAGGGCCTAGTACCGGGGAGCTGTTTTTT	CASRRLAGGPSTGELFF
TRBV28	-	-	TRBJ2-7	TGTGCCAGCAGTTTACCAGGGACACTTTCCTACGAGCAGTACTTC	CASSLPGTLSYEQYF
TRBV28	-	-	TRBJ1-1	TGTGCCAGCAGATATCGTCGGTGGAACACTGAAGCTTTCTTT	CASRYRRWNTEAFF
TRBV7-2	TRBD1	once	TRBJ2-3	TGTGCCAGCAGCTTAGTGAAGGGGGCCCACACAGATACGCAGTATTTT	CASSLVKGAHTDTQYF
TRBV19	-	-	TRBJ1-2	TGTGCCAGTAGTATAGCCGGCAGGGGAAACTATGGCTACACCTTC	CASSIAGRGNYGYTF
TRBV6-1	-	-	TRBJ2-7	TGTGCCCTCGGACCAGGACCCCGGGGCGTCTACGAGCAGTACTTC	CALGPGPRGVYEQYF
TRBV20-1	-	-	TRBJ2-1	TGCAGTGCTGCCACAGTCAATGAGCAGTTCTTC	CSAATVNEQFF
TRBV7-2	-	once	TRBJ2-3	TGTGCCAGCAGCTCCCAGGGGACAGATACGCAGTATTTT	CASSSQGTDTQYF
TRBV7-2	TRBD1	once	TRBJ1-1	TGTGCCAGCAGCTCACCCGGGACAGGGGGAACTGAAGCTTTCTTT	CASSSPGTGGTEAFF